The 17 T cell receptor beta chains in this list originate from one sample, sequenced in a study of PD-L1 blockade in urothelial cancer. Using immunoSEQ multiplex PCR, the repertoire was profiled, and TCRdb retains in-frame clones only, with some absent. The sample has roughly 45,000 clones, 83% seen once; the top ten hold about 14%. As for time point: peripheral blood 6 weeks after treatment start. The source material was PBMCs, sampled around atezolizumab (anti-PD-L1) treatment. Receptor source: a man aged 55-75 years with urothelial cancer.

The chain joins TRBV5-6 to TRBJ2-1, with 8 bases that match TRBD1. Germline V gene data show CDR1 as SGHDT and CDR2 as YYEEEE. The length of the CDR3 is 16 residues. V lost 2 bases to trimming and J lost 6 bases; unmatched junction nucleotides: 10. CDR3 bases: TGTGCCAGCAGCTTACCTTGGGGACAGGTGACCAATGAGCAGTTCTTC. Translated: CASSLPWGQVTNEQFF.

The chain uses TRBV5-1 and TRBJ2-7, with 10 bases matching TRBD1. Germline V gene data show CDR1 as SGHRS and CDR2 as YFSETQ. The V segment lost 0 bases and the J segment 5 bases; nucleotides outside the gene matches: 8. This CDR3 has 16 amino acids. The CDR3 nucleotides read TGCGCCAGCAGCTTGGGGGGACAGGGGAGAACTGACGAGCAGTACTTC. The encoded protein is CASSLGGQGRTDEQYF.

The CDR3 region is CASSLSDRGTDTQYF. The CDR3 nucleotides are TGTGCCAGCAGCCTCTCGGACAGGGGCACAGATACGCAGTATTTT. V is TRBV7-9 and J is TRBJ2-3, with 8 bases aligning to TRBD1. Trimming cost V 5 bases and J 1 base; bases outside gene matches: 5. CDR1 is SEHNR and CDR2 is FQNEAQ in the germline V gene (reference sequence). The length of the CDR3 is 15 residues.

This clone was seen a single time. V gene TRBV5-1 combines with J gene TRBJ2-3; 10 nucleotides agree with TRBD1. CDR1 is SGHRS and CDR2 is YFSETQ in the germline V gene. The trim removed 6 bases at V and 3 bases at J, leaving 7 bases unmatched. The CDR3 is 15 residues long. Here the CDR3 DNA reads TGCGCCAGCACCCGAGGGGGACAGGGGACAGATACGCAGTATTTT. Translation gives CASTRGGQGTDTQYF.

This chain uses TRBV10-1 with TRBJ2-2; 11 bases line up with TRBD1. Germline CDR1 and CDR2: WNHNN and SYGVQD (reference sequence). This CDR3 contains 15 residues. With 6 bases clipped from V and 3 bases from J, the junction kept 3 bases outside the gene matches. The CDR3 region is CASRRDRGDTGELFF. CDR3 in DNA: TGCGCCAGCAGGAGGGACAGGGGGGACACCGGGGAGCTGTTTTTT.

This clone was seen a single time. The genes are TRBV28 and TRBJ2-2, with 9 bases aligning to TRBD2. The V gene end was trimmed by 2 bases and the J gene end by 4 bases; junction bases not matched to a gene: 2. Germline V gives CDR1 MDHEN, CDR2 SYDVKM. The CDR3 runs 15 residues. The CDR3 spells CASSLAGGLTGELFF. The CDR3 DNA is TGTGCCAGCAGTTTAGCGGGGGGGCTCACCGGGGAGCTGTTTTTT.

V usage is TRBV25-1 and J usage is TRBJ2-5, with 8 positions matching TRBD1. After removal of 0 bases from V and 5 bases from J, the junction contained 5 bases not matched to a gene. Germline V CDR1 and CDR2: MGHDK, SYGVNS. CDR3 length equals 15 residues. The CDR3 protein is CASSEYAGGGETQYF. Written as DNA, the CDR3 is TGTGCCAGCAGTGAATACGCAGGGGGCGGGGAGACCCAGTACTTC.

The chain couples TRBV27 to TRBJ2-2, with 7 bases fitting TRBD2. Trimming removed 6 bases from V and 7 bases from J; junction bases left unmatched: 5. Germline CDR1 MNHEY, CDR2 SMNVEV (reference sequence). CDR3 length: 13 amino acids. The CDR3 is CASRGGVGGELFF. The DNA for the CDR3 is TGTGCCAGCAGGGGGGGGGTTGGCGGGGAGCTGTTTTTT.

This chain joins TRBV5-6 and TRBJ1-2; D unresolved. This CDR3 is 13 amino acids long. The germline CDR1 and CDR2 sequences are SGHDT and YYEEEE. V lost 0 bases, J lost 2 bases, and 5 bases lay in between. CDR3 amino acids: CASSLGRNYGYTF. The CDR3 DNA sequence: TGTGCCAGCAGCTTGGGCAGGAACTATGGCTACACCTTC.

The J gene is TRBJ2-3, the V gene TRBV5-1; 7 nucleotides match TRBD1. Unmatched junction bases numbered 7, after V lost 3 bases and J lost 0 bases. Germline V gene lookup returns CDR1 SGHRS and CDR2 YFSETQ. The CDR3 sequence is 16 residues long. CDR3 sequence reads: CASSWETGISTDTQYF. The CDR3 DNA reads as TGCGCCAGCAGCTGGGAGACAGGGATTAGCACAGATACGCAGTATTTT.

This clone was observed a single time. CDR3 sequence (DNA): TGTGCCGGTGCCGAGGCCACAGGGTCGGAGCAGTACTTC. Protein: CAGAEATGSEQYF. The genes are TRBV28 and TRBJ2-7, with a tentative D call TRBD1 (6 bases). The CDR3 loop spans 13 amino acids. Trimming removed 11 bases at V and 7 bases at J, with 21 bases between. Germline lookup yields CDR1 MDHEN and CDR2 SYDVKM.

This chain links TRBV7-8 with TRBJ1-2; 7 bases are a match to TRBD1. Germline CDR1 and CDR2: SGHVS and FQNEAQ. This CDR3 has 13 amino acids. Trimming removed 3 bases from V and 7 bases from J; junction bases left unmatched: 5. The CDR3 DNA reads as TGTGCCAGCAGCTTCGAGGGGGCGCGTGGCTACACCTTC. It codes for CASSFEGARGYTF.

This clone has a single count. The chain uses TRBV5-6 and TRBJ2-2; no reliable D call. The CDR3 consists of 15 residues. Germline V gene data show CDR1 as SGHDT and CDR2 as YYEEEE. The ends were cut back, 0 bases at V and 1 base at J, with 7 bases in the middle. The CDR3 region is CASSLVLRNTGELFF. In DNA form, the CDR3 reads TGTGCCAGCAGCTTGGTTTTGAGGAACACCGGGGAGCTGTTTTTT.

This chain connects TRBV7-9 to TRBJ1-6, with D perhaps TRBD1 (6 bases). Germline CDR1 reads SEHNR; CDR2 reads FQNEAQ (reference sequence). The CDR3 runs to 16 residues. V shed 7 bases and J shed 0 bases, with 13 bases lying between them. The CDR3 protein is CASTRDTSSYNSPLHF. In DNA form, the CDR3 reads TGTGCCAGCACCCGGGACACGAGCTCCTATAATTCACCCCTCCACTTT.

The V gene is TRBV10-1, the J gene TRBJ2-1; possibly TRBD2 for D (5 bases). Between the trimmed V and J ends, which lost 6 bases and 4 bases, there was a span of 13 bases. CDR3 length equals 14 residues. CDR1 is WNHNN, CDR2 SYGVQD, per germline (reference sequence). This chain's CDR3 is CASSPQTGYNEQFF. The CDR3 coding sequence is TGCGCCAGCAGCCCCCAAACGGGGTACAATGAGCAGTTCTTC.

The rearrangement joins TRBV5-1 to TRBJ2-5, with TRBD1 identical over 9 bases. Germline CDR1 and CDR2: SGHRS and YFSETQ. The CDR3 extends over 14 amino acids. V was clipped by 3 bases and J by 5 bases; unmatched bases: 5. The CDR3 sequence: CASSSTGGDETQYF. DNA of the CDR3: TGCGCCAGCAGCTCAACAGGGGGCGATGAGACCCAGTACTTC.

This chain connects TRBV27 to TRBJ1-5; 9 bases match TRBD1. CDR1 MNHEY and CDR2 SMNVEV come from the germline V gene (reference sequence). The CDR3 spans 15 residues. Trimming at V came to 5 bases and at J to 7 bases, leaving 9 bases not matched to a gene. CDR3 loop: CASSTTGTGYQPQHF. The CDR3, as DNA: TGTGCCAGCAGTACAACCGGGACAGGGTACCAGCCCCAGCATTTT.